This entry lists 8 T cell receptor beta chains sequenced from one sample in a study of graft-versus-host responses after intestinal transplantation. Sequencing used immunoSEQ multiplex PCR; TCRdb keeps in-frame clones, though not all of them. The sample includes more than 25,000 clones, 82% seen only once; the top ten take roughly 0.65%. These receptors have no known antigen. The sample was unstimulated CD4+ T cells sorted from spleen or lymph node cells, taken before intestinal transplant. These receptor sequences come from a human donor who received an intestinal transplant.

The chain uses TRBV15 and TRBJ1-5; D is uncertain. This CDR3 is 13 amino acids long. Looked up from germline, CDR1 is LNHNV and CDR2 is YYDKDF (reference sequence). V was pared by 3 bases and J by 2 bases, with 5 bases between. The CDR3 DNA is TGTGCCACCAGCAGGAGAGGCAATCAGCCCCAGCATTTT. It specifies CATSRRGNQPQHF.

This sequence joins TRBV6-1 and TRBJ2-3; no clear D. Deletions cut 2 bases from V and 2 bases from J, with 14 bases between. Germline V gene data show CDR1 as MNHNS and CDR2 as SASEGT. CDR3 length: 16 residues. CDR3 coding DNA: TGTGCCAGCAGTGAATTTTGGACGGTCCCCACAGATACGCAGTATTTT. It yields the protein CASSEFWTVPTDTQYF.

The rearrangement uses TRBV21-1 and TRBJ1-3. TRBV21-1 has pseudogene status. The CDR3 is made up of 16 amino acids. CDR3 residues: CASSKEADGPGTTIYF. In DNA form, the CDR3 reads TGTGCCAGCAGCAAAGAAGCTGACGGACCTGGAACCACCATATATTTT.

This chain connects TRBV6-1 to TRBJ1-1; no reliable D call. Trimming left V 3 bases short and J 3 bases short, with 26 bases between. This CDR3 spans 19 amino acids. The germline CDR1 and CDR2 sequences are MNHNS and SASEGT. CDR3 in DNA: TGTGCCAGCAGTGAGGTAATGGGTATGTGGAGGTTTAAGGACACTGAAGCTTTCTTT. It codes for CASSEVMGMWRFKDTEAFF.

The V gene is TRBV19, the J gene TRBJ2-7, with D perhaps matching TRBD1 (6 bases). Trimming took 3 bases from V and 5 from J, leaving 17 bases between them. CDR1 is LNHDA, CDR2 SQIVND, per germline (reference sequence). The CDR3 is made up of 15 amino acids. The CDR3, as DNA: TGTGCCAGTAGTATTCGGGTACAGGGTAACAACGAGCAGTACTTC. Protein: CASSIRVQGNNEQYF.

V and J are TRBV5-4 and TRBJ2-2; D is undetermined. The CDR3 runs 14 residues. With 3 bases removed from V and 3 bases from J, the gap between germline ends came to 9 bases. In germline, CDR1 is SGHNT, CDR2 YYREEE (reference sequence). CDR3 sequence reads: CASSSTGYTGELFF. CDR3 nucleotide sequence: TGTGCCAGCAGCTCAACTGGATACACCGGGGAGCTGTTTTTT.

This CDR3 reads CASSLLPSGPPTDTQYF. The CDR3 coding sequence is TGCGCCAGCAGCTTGTTGCCTAGCGGGCCTCCTACAGATACGCAGTATTTT. The chain has TRBV5-1 and TRBJ2-3, with TRBD2 matching over 8 bases. The J segment lost 3 bases and the V segment lost 1 base, leaving 10 bases of the junction unmatched. CDR1 and CDR2 (germline): SGHRS, YFSETQ. This CDR3 spans 17 amino acids.

The chain couples TRBV6-6 to TRBJ2-5; tentatively, D is TRBD1 (6 bases). This CDR3 has 15 residues. CDR1 and CDR2 (germline): MNHNY, SVGAGI (reference sequence). Deletions cut 0 bases from V and 5 bases from J, with 13 bases between. DNA for the CDR3: TGTGCCAGCAGTTACTCGGCAGGGGAGCGGGAGACCCAGTACTTC. Its protein product is CASSYSAGERETQYF.